Below, 31 T cell receptor beta chains from the same sample are listed, as sequenced in a study of Ad26.COV2.S vaccination and SARS-CoV-2 variants. Sample treatment: 15 to 20 received Ad26.COV2.S at low or high dose, single or two shots; 5 received placebo; per-sample allocation not given. It was on day 63 after the first vaccine or placebo injection that samples were taken. The protocol was immunoSEQ multiplex PCR, while the TCRdb copy is restricted to in-frame clones and leaves out a portion. The sample includes 400,000 to 450,000 clones, about 92% of them seen just once. This specimen was peripheral blood, taken in a trial of Ad26.COV2.S vaccine versus placebo. The receptors originated from a person aged 18-65 years who received the Ad26.COV2.S COVID-19 vaccine or a placebo.

The J gene is TRBJ2-5, the V gene TRBV6-6, with D perhaps matching TRBD1 (6 bases). The germline V gene encodes CDR1 MNHNY and CDR2 SVGAGI (reference sequence). V lost 5 bases, J lost 4 bases, and 20 bases lay in between. The CDR3 consists of 16 residues. The CDR3 bases are TGTGCCAGCAGTCGACCCTCGACAGGAGGAAGAGAGACCCAGTACTTC. Translation: CASSRPSTGGRETQYF.

The J gene is TRBJ2-5, the V gene TRBV3-1 (or the pseudogene TRBV3-2), with D unresolved. Germline CDR1 reads LGHDT; CDR2 reads YNNKEL (reference sequence). The CDR3 extends over 11 amino acids. The germline V and J ends were trimmed by 5 bases and 1 base, with 2 bases remaining between them. CDR3 region: CASSSQETQYF. As DNA, the CDR3 is TGTGCCAGCAGCTCCCAAGAGACCCAGTACTTC.

The rearrangement joins TRBV19 to TRBJ1-1; D is ambiguous. V was shortened by 5 bases and J by 0 bases, with 13 bases between the two germline ends. The CDR3 is 15 amino acids. From germline, CDR1 is LNHDA and CDR2 SQIVND (reference sequence). The CDR3 here is CASSPTFAMNTEAFF. CDR3 nucleotides: TGTGCCAGTAGTCCTACCTTTGCCATGAACACTGAAGCTTTCTTT.

The V call is TRBV19, the J call TRBJ1-5, with D perhaps TRBD1 (5 bases). Looked up from germline, CDR1 is LNHDA and CDR2 is SQIVND (reference sequence). CDR3 length: 16 residues. Trimming removed 1 base at V and 4 bases at J, with 14 bases between. The CDR3 reads CASSIVDSLLNQPQHF. CDR3 nucleotide sequence: TGTGCCAGTAGTATAGTTGACAGCCTTTTAAATCAGCCCCAGCATTTT. The whole variable domain, remainder taken from reference TRBV19 and TRBJ1-5, is DGGITQSPKYLFRKEGQNVTLSCEQNLNHDAMYWYRQDPGQGLRLIYYSQIVNDFQKGDIAEGYSVSREKKESFPLTVTSAQKNPTAFYLCASSIVDSLLNQPQHFGDGTRLSIL.

J is TRBJ2-7 and V is TRBV18; 7 bases fit TRBD1. The V and J ends lost 2 bases and 3 bases, in that order; junction bases with no gene match: 4. CDR1 is KGHSH and CDR2 is LQKENI in the germline V gene. The CDR3 contains 14 residues. The CDR3 spells CASSPETGNYEQYF. Written as DNA, the CDR3 is TGTGCCAGCTCACCAGAGACAGGGAACTACGAGCAGTACTTC.

The J gene is TRBJ1-5, the V gene TRBV6-6; weak D call: TRBD1 (6 bases). The germline CDR1 and CDR2 sequences are MNHNY and SVGAGI (reference sequence). This CDR3 has 16 amino acids. V gave up 2 bases and J gave up 2 bases, with 13 bases separating them. The CDR3 DNA is TGTGCCAGCAGTTACGGGACAAGGGGTGGCAATCAGCCCCAGCATTTT. Translation gives CASSYGTRGGNQPQHF.

V usage is TRBV5-1 and J usage is TRBJ1-1; possibly TRBD1 for D (6 bases). Trimming pared 6 bases from V and 5 bases from J, leaving 11 bases between. The germline V gene encodes CDR1 SGHRS and CDR2 YFSETQ. The CDR3 spans 12 residues. The CDR3: CASTKGGTEAFF. In DNA form, the CDR3 reads TGCGCCAGCACCAAGGGGGGAACTGAAGCTTTCTTT.

The chain recombines TRBV21-1 with TRBJ2-7. TRBV21-1 is labeled a pseudogene. The CDR3 runs to 15 residues. CDR3 in DNA: TGTGCCAGCAGCAGGATTGTGGCAGTAACCTACGAGCAGTACTTC. Its protein is CASSRIVAVTYEQYF.

The chain combines TRBV30 with TRBJ1-2; 7 bases map to TRBD1. Germline trimming cut 3 bases from V and 3 bases from J; bases unmatched to any gene: 4. There are 13 residues in the CDR3. The germline CDR1 and CDR2 sequences are GTSNPN and SVGIG (reference sequence). The CDR3 sequence is CAWRRGLDYGYTF. CDR3 in DNA: TGTGCCTGGAGAAGGGGGCTGGACTATGGCTACACCTTC. Using reference TRBV30 and TRBJ1-2 for the parts outside the CDR3, the full variable domain is SQTIHQWPATLVQPVGSPLSLECTVEGTSNPNLYWYRQAAGRGLQLLFYSVGIGQISSEVPQNLSASRPQDRQFILSSKKLLLSDSGFYLCAWRRGLDYGYTFGSGTRLTVV.

The rearrangement joins TRBV30 to TRBJ2-7; the D is unclear. Trimming cost V 2 bases and J 6 bases, with 8 bases left between them. This CDR3 comprises 11 residues. Looked up from germline, CDR1 is GTSNPN and CDR2 is SVGIG (reference sequence). CDR3 in amino acids: CAWSTLAEQYF. CDR3 DNA: TGTGCCTGGAGTACCTTGGCCGAGCAGTACTTC. Full variable domain (rest looked up from reference TRBV30 and TRBJ2-7): SQTIHQWPATLVQPVGSPLSLECTVEGTSNPNLYWYRQAAGRGLQLLFYSVGIGQISSEVPQNLSASRPQDRQFILSSKKLLLSDSGFYLCAWSTLAEQYFGPGTRLTVT.

There are a few counts of this clone. This chain joins TRBV10-1 and TRBJ2-3; no definite D call. CDR1 is WNHNN, CDR2 SYGVQD, per germline (reference sequence). The CDR3 has 11 amino acids. The ends were cut back, 2 bases at V and 3 bases at J, with 0 bases in the middle. CDR3 in amino acids: CASSETDTQYF. The CDR3 bases are TGCGCCAGCAGTGAGACAGATACGCAGTATTTT.

The V gene is TRBV6-5, the J gene TRBJ2-7; 9 positions match TRBD2. The junction had 4 bases not matched to a gene; V was cut back by 0 bases and J by 10 bases. The V gene's germline CDR1 is MNHEY and CDR2 SVGAGI. This CDR3 is built from 13 residues. CDR3 loop: CASSYSGGGAQYF. In nucleotides, the CDR3 is TGTGCCAGCAGTTACTCGGGCGGGGGGGCACAGTACTTC.

This sequence joins TRBV18 and TRBJ1-5; possibly TRBD1 for D (6 bases). Germline values: CDR1 KGHSH, CDR2 LQKENI. The CDR3 has 13 residues. The ends were cut back, 6 bases at V and 5 bases at J, with 11 bases in the middle. CDR3 region: CASSVGGDQPQHF. DNA for the CDR3: TGTGCCAGCTCCGTGGGGGGCGATCAGCCCCAGCATTTT.

The chain has TRBV18 and TRBJ2-7; TRBD1 is a possible D gene (8 bases). V lost 5 bases, J lost 9 bases, and 23 bases lay in between. Germline V gene lookup returns CDR1 KGHSH and CDR2 LQKENI. The CDR3 is 15 amino acids. The CDR3 region has the DNA TGTGCCAGCTCAGCTAGCGGACAGGGTCTTTCAGGGCAGTACTTC. It translates to CASSASGQGLSGQYF.

This chain connects TRBV28 to TRBJ2-7, with D possibly called TRBD1 or TRBD2 (5 bases each). The CDR3 consists of 14 residues. V was pared by 3 bases and J by 1 base, with 10 bases between. The germline V gene has CDR1 MDHEN and CDR2 SYDVKM. This CDR3 reads CASSLGPNSYEQYF. As DNA, the CDR3 is TGTGCCAGCAGTTTGGGACCCAATTCCTACGAGCAGTACTTC.

The V gene is TRBV2, the J gene TRBJ2-3; D call uncertain. In germline, CDR1 is SNHLY, CDR2 FYNNEI. CDR3 length: 12 residues. The V end was cut by 5 bases, the J end by 2 bases, with 5 bases between. The CDR3 region is CASSPTTDTQYF. CDR3 nucleotides: TGTGCCAGCAGTCCGACCACAGATACGCAGTATTTT.

The V call is TRBV7-8, the J call TRBJ1-2; D is unclear. Trimming left V 6 bases short and J 2 bases short, with 16 bases between. Germline lookup yields CDR1 SGHVS and CDR2 FQNEAQ. CDR3 size: 15 residues. The CDR3 sequence: CASRQAEVPNYGYTF. DNA for the CDR3: TGTGCCAGCAGACAAGCAGAAGTCCCAAACTATGGCTACACCTTC.

This chain joins TRBV6-6 and TRBJ2-7, with TRBD1 matching 11 bases. CDR3 length: 15 amino acids. V lost 6 bases, J lost 1 base, and 5 bases stayed unmatched. The germline V gene has CDR1 MNHNY and CDR2 SVGAGI (reference sequence). The CDR3 DNA follows: TGTGCCAGCAGGTCCGGGACAGGGGGGTCCTACGAGCAGTACTTC. It encodes CASRSGTGGSYEQYF.

The chain couples TRBV19 to TRBJ2-7; D call uncertain. V lost 3 bases to trimming and J lost 2 bases, with 8 bases between them. Germline V CDR1 and CDR2: LNHDA, SQIVND (reference sequence). The CDR3 runs 13 residues. CDR3 in amino acids: CASSIAQAYEQYF. The DNA for the CDR3 is TGTGCCAGTAGTATCGCCCAGGCCTACGAGCAGTACTTC.

Points on this clone: This specimen includes other DNA sequences encoding the same CDR3. The CDR3 is CASSPGVGETQYF. CDR3 DNA sequence: TGTGCCAGCTCACCTGGGGTTGGGGAGACCCAGTACTTC. This sequence joins TRBV18 and TRBJ2-5, with unresolved D. The CDR3 totals 13 residues. V lost 3 bases, J lost 5 bases, and 10 bases lay in between. From germline, CDR1 is KGHSH and CDR2 LQKENI.

The chain recombines TRBV11-2 with TRBJ1-3; 8 nucleotides line up with TRBD1. The CDR3 runs to 17 residues. Germline trimming cut 2 bases from V and 2 bases from J; bases unmatched to any gene: 8. Germline CDR1 reads SGHAT; CDR2 reads FQNNGV. The CDR3, as DNA: TGTGCCAGCAGCTTAAGGACAGGGATCTTTCCTGGAAACACCATATATTTT. This encodes CASSLRTGIFPGNTIYF.

This chain uses TRBV21-1 with TRBJ1-3. TRBV21-1 is flagged as a pseudogene. The CDR3 spans 18 residues. In nucleotides, the CDR3 is TGTGCCAGCAGCAAAGCACGCCGGTTAGGGCCGTGGGGAAACACCATATATTTT. Amino acid sequence: CASSKARRLGPWGNTIYF.

The chain is built from TRBV6-5 and TRBJ1-2; D may be TRBD1 (5 bases). In germline, CDR1 is MNHEY, CDR2 SVGAGI. Trimming took 4 bases from V and 2 from J, leaving 14 bases between them. The CDR3 contains 15 residues. The CDR3 sequence is CASSSWGTENYGYTF. Written as DNA, the CDR3 is TGTGCCAGCAGTTCCTGGGGGACGGAAAACTATGGCTACACCTTC.

As concerns this clone: Other DNA sequences in the same sample also yield this CDR3. The chain links TRBV7-9 to TRBJ1-1, with a tentative D call TRBD1 (5 bases). The CDR3 runs to 13 residues. The germline V and J ends were trimmed by 4 bases and 1 base, with 7 bases remaining between them. The germline CDR1 and CDR2 sequences are SEHNR and FQNEAQ (reference sequence). Here the CDR3 reads CASSSTGNTEAFF. CDR3 nucleotide sequence: TGTGCCAGCAGCTCAACAGGGAACACTGAAGCTTTCTTT.

The chain is built from TRBV6-5 and TRBJ2-2; D tentatively reads TRBD1 or TRBD2 (6 bases each). The V gene's germline CDR1 is MNHEY and CDR2 SVGAGI. CDR3 length: 14 residues. The germline V and J ends were trimmed by 4 bases and 3 bases, with 9 bases remaining between them. CDR3 bases: TGTGCCAGCAGTTTGGGGGGCGACACCGGGGAGCTGTTTTTT. Encoded protein: CASSLGGDTGELFF.

J is TRBJ1-1 and V is TRBV25-1; maybe TRBD1 (5 bases). V was pared by 1 base and J by 8 bases, with 14 bases between. The CDR3 is made up of 14 amino acids. Germline CDR1 and CDR2: MGHDK and SYGVNS. CDR3 nucleotides: TGTGCCAGCAGTGAATCCGGCCCGGGGGTGGAAGCTTTCTTT. It yields the protein CASSESGPGVEAFF.

The chain is built from TRBV30 and TRBJ1-5; D not resolved. With 5 bases removed from V and 5 bases from J, the gap between germline ends came to 13 bases. The CDR3 is 13 residues long. Germline V lookup: CDR1 GTSNPN, CDR2 SVGIG (reference sequence). The CDR3 is CAWGVRKDQPQHF. The CDR3 DNA sequence: TGTGCCTGGGGGGTCCGAAAGGATCAGCCCCAGCATTTT. Full variable domain (outside the CDR3, taken from reference TRBV30 and TRBJ1-5): SQTIHQWPATLVQPVGSPLSLECTVEGTSNPNLYWYRQAAGRGLQLLFYSVGIGQISSEVPQNLSASRPQDRQFILSSKKLLLSDSGFYLCAWGVRKDQPQHFGDGTRLSIL.

CDR3 coding DNA: TGTGCCAGCAGCGTAGACAGGGGAGATACGCAGTATTTT. Its translation: CASSVDRGDTQYF. The V call is TRBV9, the J call TRBJ2-3; 7 bases agree with TRBD1. Germline V CDR1 and CDR2: SGDLS, YYNGEE. There are 13 residues in the CDR3. V lost 0 bases, J lost 5 bases, and 0 bases stayed unmatched.

The gene calls are TRBV9 and TRBJ1-1, with a tentative D call TRBD1 (5 bases). V dropped 5 bases and J dropped 1 base, with 12 bases sitting between them. The CDR3 runs 14 residues. CDR1 is SGDLS and CDR2 is YYNGEE in the germline V gene. The CDR3 bases are TGTGCCAGCAGAAAGGGGAGAGGGAACACTGAAGCTTTCTTT. This encodes CASRKGRGNTEAFF.

This clone came up once. This chain links TRBV7-2 with TRBJ1-2; 8 bases map to TRBD1. From germline, CDR1 is SGHTA and CDR2 FQGNSA. The junction had 7 bases not matched to a gene; V was cut back by 7 bases and J by 3 bases. This CDR3 has 14 amino acids. CDR3 loop: CASNSGGEYYGYTF. In DNA, the CDR3 is TGTGCCAGCAACTCAGGGGGCGAGTACTATGGCTACACCTTC.

The J gene is TRBJ1-4, the V gene TRBV4-3; TRBD1 aligns across 8 bases. The germline V gene has CDR1 LGHNA and CDR2 YSLEER. With V trimmed by 3 bases and J by 8 bases, 11 bases remained unmatched. This CDR3 spans 16 amino acids. CDR3 nucleotide sequence: TGCGCCAGCAGCCAGACTCCAGCTAACAGGGGGGAAAAACTGTTTTTT. This codes for CASSQTPANRGEKLFF.